This is a list of T cell receptor beta chains from one sample in a study of siplizumab effects on memory and regulatory T cells. Libraries were prepared by immunoSEQ multiplex PCR; TCRdb keeps only in-frame clonotypes and omits some of them. The top ten clones hold over 1.5% of a sample with about 69,000 clones, over 80% of them seen once. The sequenced sample was Tregs sorted from blood. These receptor sequences come from a human donor in good health. Each CDR3 is given with its conserved first and last residue. The order of the fields is V gene, J gene, CDR3 protein.

V: TRBV19; J: TRBJ1-1; CDR3: CASSMFRSPEAFF
V: TRBV18; J: TRBJ2-5; CDR3: CASSPPGQGSGETQYF
V: TRBV10-3; J: TRBJ2-7; CDR3: CAISDSGRAVYEQYF
V: TRBV28; J: TRBJ2-7; CDR3: CASSLRGPVYYEQYF
V: TRBV5-1; J: TRBJ1-2; CDR3: CASSLDRTGTYGYTF
V: TRBV25-1; J: TRBJ1-1; CDR3: CASSPRQLPNTEAFF
V: TRBV18; J: TRBJ2-7; CDR3: CASSPGPSSYEQYF
V: TRBV6-1; J: TRBJ1-5; CDR3: CASSEFGRGFGSNQPQHF
V: TRBV5-1; J: TRBJ2-3; CDR3: CASSLAKTDTQYF
V: TRBV11-3; J: TRBJ2-2; CDR3: CASSYRDPGWLTGELFF
V: TRBV5-1; J: TRBJ2-3; CDR3: CASSLLGLAVVTDTQYF
V: TRBV11-2; J: TRBJ2-1; CDR3: CASSLNSGRAYNEQFF
V: TRBV2; J: TRBJ2-7; CDR3: CASSARRYYEQYF
V: TRBV7-9; J: TRBJ2-1; CDR3: CASSLTPRSGSSYNEQFF
V: TRBV29-1; J: TRBJ2-7; CDR3: CSVGQSQGEQYF
V: TRBV4-1; J: TRBJ1-2; CDR3: CASSPRATGGNYGYTF
V: TRBV18; J: TRBJ2-1; CDR3: CASSLGLAGSGEQFF
V: TRBV7-9; J: TRBJ2-6; CDR3: CASSLARDSQGSGANVLTF